These 9 T cell receptor beta chains were sequenced from one sample in a study of T cell responses to AZD1222 COVID-19 vaccine. The repertoire was sequenced with immunoSEQ multiplex PCR; TCRdb's copy has only in-frame clones and lacks some. The sample contains some 89,000 clones, more than 70% of which appear only once. The sample was peripheral blood, taken on day 0 of AZD1222 vaccination. Receptors originate from an adult in good health.

V is TRBV23-1 and J is TRBJ1-1; D unresolved. TRBV23-1 is annotated as an ORF whose role is uncertain. The CDR3 has 12 residues. V lost 8 bases, J lost 5 bases, and 12 bases lay in between. The CDR3 here is CASETLRTEAFF. DNA for the CDR3: TGCGCCAGCGAAACCCTCAGGACTGAAGCTTTCTTT.

This clone has more than one count but fewer than ten. The chain links TRBV18 to TRBJ1-2, with 10 bases matching TRBD1. CDR1 is KGHSH and CDR2 is LQKENI in the germline V gene. The CDR3 is 14 amino acids. V lost 3 bases, J lost 6 bases, and 4 bases stayed unmatched. CDR3 sequence reads: CASSPSDRGNGYTF. As DNA, the CDR3 is TGTGCCAGCTCACCCTCGGACAGGGGGAATGGCTACACCTTC.

This chain connects TRBV19 to TRBJ2-2; D may be TRBD1 or TRBD2 (6 bases each). Trimming left V 10 bases short and J 5 bases short, with 17 bases between. This CDR3 spans 14 amino acids. Germline V lookup: CDR1 LNHDA, CDR2 SQIVND (reference sequence). CDR3 nucleotide sequence: TGTGCCACTAAGGGGGGTAGGGCTACCGGGGAGCTGTTTTTT. It translates to CATKGGRATGELFF.

This rearrangement joins TRBV2 to TRBJ1-5; the match to TRBD1 covers 10 bases. Germline V gene data show CDR1 as SNHLY and CDR2 as FYNNEI. This CDR3 comprises 15 residues. V shed 6 bases and J 6 bases; nucleotides not matched to a gene: 8. The CDR3, as DNA: TGTGCCAGCAGGGGGGACAGGGGCCATGGTCAGCCCCAGCATTTT. It encodes CASRGDRGHGQPQHF.

The rearrangement uses TRBV6-2 or TRBV6-3 and TRBJ2-4; TRBD1 matches at 8 bases. Per germline, CDR1 MNHEY and CDR2 SVGEGT. Trimming cost V 5 bases and J 7 bases; bases outside gene matches: 7. The CDR3 totals 14 residues. CDR3 sequence: CASSTSGGLNIQYF. The CDR3 nucleotides are TGTGCCAGCAGTACCTCAGGGGGCTTGAACATTCAGTACTTC.

This chain joins TRBV9 and TRBJ2-1, with TRBD1 as a possible D gene (6 bases). The CDR3 sequence is 14 residues long. In germline, CDR1 is SGDLS, CDR2 YYNGEE. V was pared by 1 base and J by 6 bases, with 11 bases between. The chain's CDR3 is CASSVPRGANEQFF. CDR3 DNA sequence: TGTGCCAGCAGCGTACCCAGGGGTGCCAATGAGCAGTTCTTC.

The chain employs TRBV6-6 and TRBJ1-2; 9 bases align to TRBD1. The CDR3 has 16 residues. CDR1 and CDR2 (germline): MNHNY, SVGAGI (reference sequence). The V segment lost 6 bases and the J segment 5 bases; nucleotides outside the gene matches: 13. This chain's CDR3 is CASRTTGGWWNYGYTF. DNA for the CDR3: TGTGCCAGCAGGACTACAGGGGGCTGGTGGAATTATGGCTACACCTTC.

The chain is built from TRBV3-1 (or the pseudogene TRBV3-2) and TRBJ2-1; D is possibly TRBD1 or TRBD2 (5 bases each). The CDR3 totals 16 residues. V lost 4 bases and J lost 4, with 17 bases in between. The V gene's germline CDR1 is LGHDT and CDR2 YNNKEL (reference sequence). The CDR3 spells CASSRPGTDPYNEQFF. CDR3 coding DNA: TGTGCCAGCAGCCGACCGGGGACCGACCCGTACAATGAGCAGTTCTTC.

This clone was found a few times. This chain joins TRBV10-3 and TRBJ1-5, with D tentatively TRBD1 (5 bases). Germline assignment: CDR1 ENHRY and CDR2 SYGVKD. The germline V and J ends were trimmed by 10 bases and 3 bases, with 13 bases remaining between them. The CDR3 has 13 residues. DNA of the CDR3: TGTGCCAACGGTCCAGGGACCAATCAGCCCCAGCATTTT. Amino acids: CANGPGTNQPQHF.